What follows describes a single T cell receptor beta chain. It has no known antigen specificity. No much larger clone exists at a distance of one base, and base qualities are not known. Per the publication, the time point label means: pre-treatment sample, taken before nivolumab and TIL therapy. The baseline tumor samples, taken from the same resection that was used to grow TIL, were excised metastases, most often pleural nodules or supraclavicular lymph nodes. Tumors were harvested before any PD-1/PD-L1 blockade; patients then received nivolumab, and those progressing received lymphodepletion, expanded TIL infusion and IL-2. Adults with stage 4 NSCLC were enrolled from October 2017 to early 2020 in a dual-center phase I trial. Samples were obtained from a single-arm, open-label phase I trial in which tumor-infiltrating lymphocyte therapy with nivolumab was evaluated in advanced non-small cell lung cancer. Portions of each resected tumor were snap-frozen in liquid nitrogen and were stored at -80 degrees C. Tumor regions of interest were selected on H&E sections by laser-capture macrodissection, were pulverized into 15 mg aliquots, and were extracted with Qiagen Allprep kits.

Using bias-controlled multiplex PCR with the immunoSEQ v3 hsTCRB kit, the TCR beta CDR3 regions were amplified from genomic DNA. TCR libraries were sequenced on an Illumina NextSeq 500 to about 2 million read pairs for survey level or 5-6 million for deep level. Per the original workflow: The immunoSEQ Analyzer software assigned V, D and J genes, filtered out non-productive sequences, and reported clonality. Repertoires of infused TIL and blood were compared using productive Simpson clonality and the Morisita overlap index of productive TRB rearrangements. TCRdb took this table from immuneACCESS and kept in-frame rearrangements with V and J called. Such tables lack part of the clones; where checked against another copy, unresolved V genes explain under half of the gap, and the rest is unexplained. The DNA gave D and trimming, while V, J and clone size come from that table. The sample table shows approximately 92,000 clones, and about two thirds are seen once. The top ten clonotypes cover roughly 9.8% of the sample.

The data were obtained in a study of TIL therapy for anti-PD-1-resistant metastatic lung cancer (dated by TCRdb to the early 2020s). Concerning the study at large: Enrolled patients had a median age of around 51 years (range 38-75) and a median tumor PD-L1 proportion score of about 5.9%. Most of the cohort had lung adenocarcinoma, including a handful of EGFR-mutant tumors and two ALK-rearranged tumors, and half of the patients were either current or former smokers. Across the cohort, whole-exome sequencing showed a median non-synonymous tumor mutation burden of roughly 1.5 mutations per megabase. T cell receptor beta sequencing of tumor and peripheral blood served to follow clonotypes across the tumor, the expanded TIL product, and serial blood samples. The investigation overall reported the following: The study protocol defined all tumor marker inferences as exploratory. TIL culture showed high clonal turnover, with many enriched product clones undetected in the baseline tumor, suggesting clonal contraction rather than faithful expansion. Higher clonality and lower diversity were observed in expanded TIL cultures than in baseline intratumoral T cells (median clonality 6% vs 31%, p < 0.0001). The cohort was highly selected, including more treatment-naive, never-smoker and oncogene-addicted patients than is typical, which limits generalizability.

This clonotype originated in a person between 25 and 80 years old with non-small cell lung cancer. Source: tumor tissue, taken at baseline.

The sequenced DNA is TGTGCCAGTAGTATTTCGGTAGGGGACGAGCAGTACTTC. Its coded protein is CASSISVGDEQYF. This receptor chain uses TRBV19 and TRBJ2-7; tentative D gene TRBD1, with 5 bases matching. Relative to germline, V is 3 bases shorter and J is 5 bases shorter, with 11 bases between their ends. Via the germline V gene (reference sequence), CDR1 is LNHDA and CDR2 SQIVND. Its CDR3 holds 13 amino acids, cysteine through phenylalanine. Only CDR3 DNA remains: 39 bases, in frame from the first base.